Listed here are 28 T cell receptor beta chains from one sample, sequenced in a study of spatial heterogeneity in lung cancer. The time point was: sample taken at primary tumor resection. Sequencing covered unsorted whole RNA taken from tumor, nontumor lung or frozen PBMC. TCRdb fed the 5' RACE reads into MiXCR, producing one record per CDR3 protein. The sample includes approximately 52,000 distinct CDR3 sequences, roughly 5.7% of them seen just once. The starting material was PBMCs, obtained at surgery. These receptors all come from a male donor with early-stage non-small cell lung cancer.

The chain's CDR3 is CSVEQQLNTEAFF. CDR3 bases: TGCAGCGTCGAACAGCAGTTGAACACTGAAGCTTTCTTT. J is TRBJ1-1 and V is TRBV29-1; D remains unclear. This CDR3 is 13 amino acids long. Germline CDR1 SQVTM, CDR2 ANQGSEA. The V end was cut by 6 bases, the J end by 0 bases, with 11 bases between.

This clonotype was counted at least ten times. The chain has TRBV10-3 and TRBJ2-3; D is possibly TRBD1 (6 bases). The germline V gene encodes CDR1 ENHRY and CDR2 SYGVKD. The CDR3 covers 15 residues. Trimming removed 8 bases from V and 1 base from J, with 16 bases in between. Written as DNA, the CDR3 is TGTGCCATCCGCCGCAGGACAGCGGGCACAGATACGCAGTATTTT. Translated: CAIRRRTAGTDTQYF.

This clonotype was detected ten times or more. The CDR3 protein is CASSLNDYNEQFF. DNA for the CDR3: TGTGCCAGCAGCTTAAACGACTACAATGAGCAGTTCTTC. V is TRBV7-2 and J is TRBJ2-1; D is unclear. The V gene's germline CDR1 is SGHTA and CDR2 FQGNSA. Deletions cut 2 bases from V and 3 bases from J, with 5 bases between. This CDR3 has 13 residues.

The rearrangement links TRBV5-1 to TRBJ2-5, with D perhaps TRBD2 (6 bases). CDR3 length: 13 residues. Germline V gene sequence: CDR1 SGHRS, CDR2 YFSETQ. V lost 7 bases to trimming and J lost 2 bases, with 12 bases between them. This chain's CDR3 is CASWGDEQETQYF. DNA of the CDR3: TGCGCCAGCTGGGGGGACGAGCAAGAGACCCAGTACTTC. Drawing the rest from reference TRBV5-1 and TRBJ2-5, the complete variable domain is KAGVTQTPRYLIKTRGQQVTLSCSPISGHRSVSWYQQTPGQGLQFLFEYFSETQRNKGNFPGRFSGRQFSNSRSEMNVSTLELGDSALYLCASWGDEQETQYFGPGTRLLVL.

This clonotype came up many times. V and J are TRBV5-1 and TRBJ1-1; the match to TRBD1 covers 10 bases. The CDR3 runs to 16 residues. Per germline, CDR1 SGHRS and CDR2 YFSETQ. With V trimmed by 4 bases and J by 4 bases, 10 bases remained unmatched. The CDR3 nucleotides read TGCGCCAGCAGCCCCAGACAGGGGGCAAAGAGCACTGAAGCTTTCTTT. Its protein product is CASSPRQGAKSTEAFF.

This clonotype was observed at least ten times. The chain uses TRBV30 and TRBJ1-6; no reliable D call. This CDR3 has 14 residues. Looked up from germline, CDR1 is GTSNPN and CDR2 is SVGIG (reference sequence). V gave up 5 bases and J gave up 7 bases, with 15 bases separating them. CDR3 DNA sequence: TGTGCCTGGCGCCCTATGGTTGGAAATTCACCCCTCCACTTT. As protein: CAWRPMVGNSPLHF.

This clonotype was counted ten times or more. This CDR3 is CSALPPTRGNEQFF. CDR3 in DNA: TGCAGTGCTTTACCCCCTACCCGGGGGAATGAGCAGTTCTTC. The rearrangement links TRBV20-1 to TRBJ2-1; possibly TRBD2 for D (6 bases). CDR1 is DFQATT and CDR2 is SNEGSKA in the germline V gene (reference sequence). V was shortened by 5 bases and J by 7 bases, with 18 bases between the two germline ends. CDR3 length equals 14 residues.

This clonotype occurred many times. This chain joins TRBV4-2 and TRBJ2-7, with D possibly TRBD2 on 6 matching bases. Germline V gene sequence: CDR1 LGHNA, CDR2 YNFKEQ. CDR3 length: 13 residues. Trimming removed 0 bases from V and 7 bases from J, with 10 bases in between. DNA of the CDR3: TGTGCCAGCAGCCAAGAGGGACTGGGGGAGCAGTACTTC. Protein sequence: CASSQEGLGEQYF.

V gene TRBV6-1 combines with J gene TRBJ2-7; 10 nucleotides agree with TRBD2. V lost 3 bases and J lost 5; bases outside the gene matches: 10. This CDR3 is built from 16 residues. Germline lookup yields CDR1 MNHNS and CDR2 SASEGT. The CDR3 DNA reads TGTGCCAGCAGTGAGGGGCCGCTAGCGGGAGTGGACGAGCAGTACTTC. As protein: CASSEGPLAGVDEQYF.

Ten or more counts support this clonotype. The chain couples TRBV5-4 to TRBJ1-1; 8 nucleotides line up with TRBD1. The germline V gene encodes CDR1 SGHNT and CDR2 YYREEE (reference sequence). The CDR3 is 13 amino acids. V was pared by 4 bases and J by 5 bases, with 4 bases of the junction left unmatched. The CDR3 DNA sequence: TGTGCCAGCAGCCCCAACAGGGGGACTGAAGCTTTCTTT. Translated, it gives CASSPNRGTEAFF.

This clonotype was recorded at least ten times. CDR3 region: CSVEGGDRAYGYTF. For the CDR3, the DNA is TGCAGCGTTGAAGGAGGGGACAGGGCCTATGGCTACACCTTC. This chain connects TRBV29-1 to TRBJ1-2, with 9 bases identical to TRBD1. Trimming took 1 base from V and 4 from J; bases not matched to a gene: 4. This CDR3 contains 14 residues. CDR1 and CDR2 (germline): SQVTM, ANQGSEA.

This clonotype showed up many times. The chain combines TRBV6-1 with TRBJ2-1; tentative D call: TRBD2 (6 bases). The CDR3 length is 14 residues. The germline gives CDR1 MNHNS, CDR2 SASEGT. Trimming removed 9 bases from V and 9 bases from J, with 21 bases in between. The CDR3 reads CASERLVRSGEQFF. The CDR3 coding sequence is TGTGCCAGTGAACGACTAGTACGGTCTGGTGAGCAGTTCTTC.

This clonotype was observed a few times. V is TRBV5-1 and J is TRBJ2-2; maybe TRBD1 (6 bases). The CDR3 covers 14 residues. Germline CDR1 and CDR2: SGHRS and YFSETQ. V gave up 4 bases and J gave up 1 base, with 8 bases separating them. CDR3 bases: TGCGCCAGCAGCCCGACAGGGAACACCGGGGAGCTGTTTTTT. As protein: CASSPTGNTGELFF. Together with reference TRBV5-1 and TRBJ2-2, the CDR3 gives the full variable domain: KAGVTQTPRYLIKTRGQQVTLSCSPISGHRSVSWYQQTPGQGLQFLFEYFSETQRNKGNFPGRFSGRQFSNSRSEMNVSTLELGDSALYLCASSPTGNTGELFFGEGSRLTVL.

This clonotype has a handful of counts. The rearrangement links TRBV10-2 to TRBJ2-1, with 13 bases aligning to TRBD2. The trim removed 6 bases at V and 5 bases at J, leaving 16 bases unmatched. Germline V CDR1 and CDR2: WSHSY, SAAADI. This CDR3 is 19 amino acids long. The CDR3: CASRAGTGGTSGTNNEQFF. CDR3 DNA: TGCGCCAGCAGGGCGGGGACAGGAGGGACTAGCGGGACCAACAATGAGCAGTTCTTC.

Many counts were recorded for this clonotype. The chain combines TRBV20-1 with TRBJ2-7; 8 nucleotides line up with TRBD2. The CDR3 is made up of 15 amino acids. Trimming took 1 base from V and 3 from J; bases not matched to a gene: 8. Germline V gene sequence: CDR1 DFQATT, CDR2 SNEGSKA (reference sequence). The CDR3 DNA follows: TGCAGTGCTAGAGGAGTGCGGGAGGCCAACTACGAGCAGTACTTC. It is translated as CSARGVREANYEQYF.

This clonotype was recorded many times. The chain links TRBV7-9 to TRBJ2-2, with D maybe TRBD2 (5 bases). The CDR3 consists of 16 residues. In germline, CDR1 is SEHNR, CDR2 FQNEAQ (reference sequence). The V end was cut by 5 bases, the J end by 1 base, with 14 bases between. The DNA of the CDR3 is TGTGCCAGCAGCACCTCGTTAGCGAGGAACACCGGGGAGCTGTTTTTT. Translating it yields CASSTSLARNTGELFF. Full variable domain (outside the CDR3, taken from reference TRBV7-9 and TRBJ2-2): DTGVSQNPRHKITKRGQNVTFRCDPISEHNRLYWYRQTLGQGPEFLTYFQNEAQLEKSRLLSDRFSAERPKGSFSTLEIQRTEQGDSAMYLCASSTSLARNTGELFFGEGSRLTVL.

This clonotype was detected ten times or more. This chain links TRBV5-5 with TRBJ2-1; D unclear. The CDR3 extends over 14 amino acids. Trimming stripped 4 bases from V and 1 base from J, with 9 bases between. Germline lookup yields CDR1 SGHKS and CDR2 YYEKEE (reference sequence). The CDR3 bases are TGTGCCAGCAGCCGCCGGTGGTCCTACAATGAGCAGTTCTTC. Encoded protein: CASSRRWSYNEQFF.

This clonotype showed up many times. The chain couples TRBV7-9 to TRBJ2-6; a weak D match, TRBD1 (6 bases). The germline V and J ends were trimmed by 2 bases and 2 bases, with 19 bases remaining between them. Germline V gene sequence: CDR1 SEHNR, CDR2 FQNEAQ (reference sequence). This CDR3 contains 19 residues. The CDR3 DNA reads TGTGCCAGCAGCTTATTATGGTCAGGGGAGCTCGCTGGGGCCAACGTCCTGACTTTC. Its protein is CASSLLWSGELAGANVLTF. The full variable domain, its missing parts supplied by reference TRBV7-9 and TRBJ2-6, is DTGVSQNPRHKITKRGQNVTFRCDPISEHNRLYWYRQTLGQGPEFLTYFQNEAQLEKSRLLSDRFSAERPKGSFSTLEIQRTEQGDSAMYLCASSLLWSGELAGANVLTFGAGSRLTVL.

This clonotype was recorded many times. The rearrangement uses TRBV29-1 and TRBJ2-2, with 11 bases lining up with TRBD2. From germline, CDR1 is SQVTM and CDR2 ANQGSEA. CDR3 length: 17 amino acids. V lost 3 bases, J lost 5 bases, and 11 bases stayed unmatched. The CDR3 DNA reads TGCAGCGTTGAGGGGCTAGCGGGAGGCCGAGGGACCGGGGAGCTGTTTTTT. Its protein product is CSVEGLAGGRGTGELFF.

There are a few counts of this clonotype. The gene calls are TRBV2 and TRBJ1-2; D is perhaps TRBD1 (5 bases). Germline V gene data show CDR1 as SNHLY and CDR2 as FYNNEI. This CDR3 contains 14 residues. V was shortened by 7 bases and J by 7 bases, with 19 bases between the two germline ends. The CDR3 nucleotides are TGTGCCAGCACCTATACTCAGGGAAGCGGTGGCTACACCTTC. Amino acid sequence: CASTYTQGSGGYTF.

This clonotype came up many times. The chain employs TRBV7-9 and TRBJ2-3, with no clear D. Germline CDR1 reads SEHNR; CDR2 reads FQNEAQ (reference sequence). Deletions cut 2 bases from V and 5 bases from J, with 5 bases between. The CDR3 has 12 residues. The CDR3 nucleotides are TGTGCCAGCAGCTTATTGGGAGATACGCAGTATTTT. Amino acid sequence: CASSLLGDTQYF.

The sample holds many counts of this clonotype. The DNA for the CDR3 is TGTGCCAGCAGCCAGGATAGCGGGGCTTCCTACAATGAGCAGTTCTTC. As protein: CASSQDSGASYNEQFF. The rearrangement uses TRBV3-1 and TRBJ2-1, with 8 bases lining up with TRBD2. Germline lookup yields CDR1 LGHDT and CDR2 YNNKEL (reference sequence). This CDR3 contains 16 residues. V lost 3 bases to trimming and J lost 1 base; unmatched junction nucleotides: 5.

The sample holds a few counts of this clonotype. This sequence joins TRBV3-1 and TRBJ2-7; 8 positions agree with TRBD1. The junction had 10 bases not matched to a gene; V was cut back by 6 bases and J by 6 bases. Germline V gene lookup returns CDR1 LGHDT and CDR2 YNNKEL (reference sequence). This CDR3 is 14 amino acids long. CDR3 coding DNA: TGTGCCAGCAGGCGGACAGGGAGTGGGGCCGAGCAGTACTTC. Protein product: CASRRTGSGAEQYF.

There are many counts of this clonotype. The chain uses TRBV4-1 and TRBJ1-1; weak D call: TRBD1 (6 bases). This CDR3 has 15 amino acids. Germline CDR1 and CDR2: MGHRA and YSYEKL. The V and J ends lost 4 bases and 0 bases respectively, with 12 bases between them. For the CDR3, the DNA is TGCGCCAGCAGCCCGACCGGACAGATGAACACTGAAGCTTTCTTT. This gives the protein CASSPTGQMNTEAFF.

This clonotype was found many times. The J gene is TRBJ2-1, the V gene TRBV7-8; a weak D match, TRBD2 (5 bases). Germline values: CDR1 SGHVS, CDR2 FQNEAQ. V gave up 4 bases and J gave up 7 bases, with 14 bases separating them. The CDR3 consists of 14 residues. Here the CDR3 DNA reads TGTGCCAGCAGCTCCTACGAACTAGGGAATGAGCAGTTCTTC. It is translated as CASSSYELGNEQFF.

Only one count was recorded for this clonotype. The CDR3 DNA reads as TGTGCCAGCAGCACACTAGCGGGAAGCACAGATACGCAGTATTTT. Encoded protein: CASSTLAGSTDTQYF. V and J are TRBV7-8 and TRBJ2-3; TRBD2 matches at 10 bases. The CDR3 runs to 15 residues. V was pared by 5 bases and J by 0 bases, with 2 bases of the junction left unmatched. The germline gives CDR1 SGHVS, CDR2 FQNEAQ.

This clonotype was seen repeatedly, ten times or more. The chain couples TRBV7-9 to TRBJ2-5; D is unresolved. The CDR3 runs 14 residues. Germline loops: CDR1 SEHNR, CDR2 FQNEAQ (reference sequence). V shed 1 base and J shed 2 bases, with 8 bases lying between them. The CDR3 reads CASSLVNFQETQYF. As DNA, the CDR3 is TGTGCCAGCAGCTTAGTGAATTTTCAAGAGACCCAGTACTTC.

This clonotype came up many times. This chain uses TRBV28 with TRBJ2-5; tentatively, D is TRBD1 (5 bases). The CDR3 totals 12 residues. The germline V and J ends were trimmed by 9 bases and 2 bases, with 10 bases remaining between them. Germline-derived CDR1 and CDR2 are MDHEN and SYDVKM. CDR3 nucleotide sequence: TGTGCCAGTTCGGCAGGGCAAGAGACCCAGTACTTC. Protein product: CASSAGQETQYF.